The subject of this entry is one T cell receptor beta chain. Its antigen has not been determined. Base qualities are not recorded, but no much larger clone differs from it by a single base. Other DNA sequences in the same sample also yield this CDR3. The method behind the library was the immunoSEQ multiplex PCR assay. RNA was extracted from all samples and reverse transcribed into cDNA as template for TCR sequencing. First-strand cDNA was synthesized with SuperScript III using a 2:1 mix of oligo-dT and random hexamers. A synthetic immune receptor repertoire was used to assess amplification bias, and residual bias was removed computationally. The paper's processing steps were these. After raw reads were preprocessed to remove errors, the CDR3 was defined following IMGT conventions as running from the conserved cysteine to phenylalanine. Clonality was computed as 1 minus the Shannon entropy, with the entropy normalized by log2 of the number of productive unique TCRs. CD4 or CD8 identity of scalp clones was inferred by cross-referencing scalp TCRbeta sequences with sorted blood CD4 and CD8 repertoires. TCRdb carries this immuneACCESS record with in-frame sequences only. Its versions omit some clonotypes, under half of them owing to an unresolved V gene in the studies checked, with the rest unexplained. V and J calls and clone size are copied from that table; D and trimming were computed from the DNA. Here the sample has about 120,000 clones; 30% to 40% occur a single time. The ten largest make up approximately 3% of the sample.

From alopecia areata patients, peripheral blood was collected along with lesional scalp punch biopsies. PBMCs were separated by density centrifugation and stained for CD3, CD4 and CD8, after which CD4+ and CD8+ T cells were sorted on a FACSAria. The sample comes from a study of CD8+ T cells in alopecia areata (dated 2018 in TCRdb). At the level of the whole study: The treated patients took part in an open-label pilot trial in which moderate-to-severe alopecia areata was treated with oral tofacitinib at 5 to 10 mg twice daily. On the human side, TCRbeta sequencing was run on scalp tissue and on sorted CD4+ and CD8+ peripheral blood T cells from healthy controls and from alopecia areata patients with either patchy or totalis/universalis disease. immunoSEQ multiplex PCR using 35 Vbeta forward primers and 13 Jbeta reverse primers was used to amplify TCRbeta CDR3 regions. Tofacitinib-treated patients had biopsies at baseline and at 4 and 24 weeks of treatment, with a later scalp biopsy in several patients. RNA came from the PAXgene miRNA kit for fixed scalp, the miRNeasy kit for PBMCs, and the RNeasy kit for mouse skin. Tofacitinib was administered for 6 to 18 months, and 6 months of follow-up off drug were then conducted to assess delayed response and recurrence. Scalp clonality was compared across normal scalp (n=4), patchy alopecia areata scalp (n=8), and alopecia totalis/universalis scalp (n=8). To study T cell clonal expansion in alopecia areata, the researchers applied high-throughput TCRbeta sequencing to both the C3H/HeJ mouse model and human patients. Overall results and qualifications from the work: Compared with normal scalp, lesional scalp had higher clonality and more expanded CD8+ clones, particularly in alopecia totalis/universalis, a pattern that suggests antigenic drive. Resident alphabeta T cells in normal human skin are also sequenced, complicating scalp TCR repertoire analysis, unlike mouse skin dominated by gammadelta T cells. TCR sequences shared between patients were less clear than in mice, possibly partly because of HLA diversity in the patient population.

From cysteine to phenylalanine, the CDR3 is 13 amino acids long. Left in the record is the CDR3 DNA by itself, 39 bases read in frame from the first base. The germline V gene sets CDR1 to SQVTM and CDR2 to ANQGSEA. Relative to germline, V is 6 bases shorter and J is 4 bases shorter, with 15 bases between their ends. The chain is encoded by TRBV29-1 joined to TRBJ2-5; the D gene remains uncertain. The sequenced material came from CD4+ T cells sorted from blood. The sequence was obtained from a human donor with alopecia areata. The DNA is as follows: TGCAGCGTGAAGACGGTTCTGTTAGAGACCCAGTACTTC. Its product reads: CSVKTVLLETQYF.